This T cell receptor beta chain was captured by sequencing in a study of T cells in localized non-small cell lung cancer. This clone has only one observation. V lost 4 bases, J lost 3 bases, and 5 bases stayed unmatched. The CDR3 covers 14 residues. The V gene's germline CDR1 is SGHRS and CDR2 YFSETQ. Measured with immunoSEQ multiplex PCR; TCRdb has only the in-frame clones, and not every one. Of 7,000 to 8,000 clones in the sample, just over 90% were seen once. The receptor comes from a male donor older than 55 with stage II lung adenocarcinoma. The chain is built from TRBV5-1 and TRBJ2-7; 9 positions match TRBD1. The sequencing used peripheral blood mononuclear cells, collected before any cancer treatment. The CDR3 spells CASSIGQGFYEQYF. CDR3 coding DNA: TGCGCCAGCAGCATCGGACAGGGGTTCTACGAGCAGTACTTC.